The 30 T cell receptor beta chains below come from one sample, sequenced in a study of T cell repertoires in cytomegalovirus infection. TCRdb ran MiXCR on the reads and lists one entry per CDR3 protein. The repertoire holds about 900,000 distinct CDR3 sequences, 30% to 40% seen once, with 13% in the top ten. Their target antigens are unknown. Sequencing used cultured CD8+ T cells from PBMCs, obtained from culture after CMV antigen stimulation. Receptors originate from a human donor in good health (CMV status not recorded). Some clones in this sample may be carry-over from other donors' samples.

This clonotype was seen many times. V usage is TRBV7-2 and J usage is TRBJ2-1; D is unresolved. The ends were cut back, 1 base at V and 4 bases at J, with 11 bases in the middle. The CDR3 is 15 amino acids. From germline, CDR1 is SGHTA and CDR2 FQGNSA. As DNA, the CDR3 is TGTGCCAGCAGCTTAGTCCCACAAAATTACAATGAGCAGTTCTTC. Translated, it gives CASSLVPQNYNEQFF.

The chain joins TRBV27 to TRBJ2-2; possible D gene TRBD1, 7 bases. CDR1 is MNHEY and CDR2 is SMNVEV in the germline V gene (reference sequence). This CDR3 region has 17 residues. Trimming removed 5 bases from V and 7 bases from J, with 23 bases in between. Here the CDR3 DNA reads TGTGCCAGCAGTCCGCTTCCTTCAGGGGGAGGTAACGGGGAGCTGTTTTTT. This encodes CASSPLPSGGGNGELFF.

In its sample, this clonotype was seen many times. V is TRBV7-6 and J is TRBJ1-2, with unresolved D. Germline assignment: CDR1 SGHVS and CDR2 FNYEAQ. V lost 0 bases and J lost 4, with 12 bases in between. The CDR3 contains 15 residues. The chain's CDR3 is CASSLADGSIYGYTF. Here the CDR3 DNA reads TGTGCCAGCAGCTTAGCTGATGGGAGTATCTATGGCTACACCTTC. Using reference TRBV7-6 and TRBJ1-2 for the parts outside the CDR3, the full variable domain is GAGVSQSPRYKVTKRGQDVALRCDPISGHVSLYWYRQALGQGPEFLTYFNYEAQQDKSGLPNDRFSAERPEGSISTLTIQRTEQRDSAMYRCASSLADGSIYGYTFGSGTRLTVV.

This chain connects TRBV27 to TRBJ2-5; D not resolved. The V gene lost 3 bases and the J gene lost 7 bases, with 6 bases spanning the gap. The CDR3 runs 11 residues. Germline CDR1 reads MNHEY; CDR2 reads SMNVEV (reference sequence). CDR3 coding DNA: TGTGCCAGCAGTTTTAGGGCGACCCAGTACTTC. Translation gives CASSFRATQYF.

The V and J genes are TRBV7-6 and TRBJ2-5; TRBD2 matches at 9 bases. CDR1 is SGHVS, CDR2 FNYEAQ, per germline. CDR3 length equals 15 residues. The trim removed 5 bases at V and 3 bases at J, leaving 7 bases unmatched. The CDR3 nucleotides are TGTGCCAGCAGCCCCGAACCTAGCGGGAAAGAGACCCAGTACTTC. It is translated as CASSPEPSGKETQYF.

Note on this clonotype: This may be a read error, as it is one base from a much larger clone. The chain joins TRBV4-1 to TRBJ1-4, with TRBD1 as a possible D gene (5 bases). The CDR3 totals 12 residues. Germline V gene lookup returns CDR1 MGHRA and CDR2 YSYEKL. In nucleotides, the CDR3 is TGCGCCAGCAGCCAACAGGGTGAAAGACTGTTTTTT. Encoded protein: CASSQQGERLFF.

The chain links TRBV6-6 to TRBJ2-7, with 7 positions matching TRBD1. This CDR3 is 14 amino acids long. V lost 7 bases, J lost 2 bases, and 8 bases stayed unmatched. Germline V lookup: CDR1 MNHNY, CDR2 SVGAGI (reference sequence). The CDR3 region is CASTNGDSAYEQYV. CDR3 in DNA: TGTGCCAGCACCAACGGGGACAGCGCCTACGAGCAGTACGTC.

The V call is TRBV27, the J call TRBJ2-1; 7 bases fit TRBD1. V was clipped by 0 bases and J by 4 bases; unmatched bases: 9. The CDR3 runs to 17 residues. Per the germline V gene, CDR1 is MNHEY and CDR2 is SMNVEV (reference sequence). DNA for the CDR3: TGTGCCAGCAGTTTATCCCGGACAGGAAAGATTTACAATGAGCAGTTCTTC. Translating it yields CASSLSRTGKIYNEQFF.

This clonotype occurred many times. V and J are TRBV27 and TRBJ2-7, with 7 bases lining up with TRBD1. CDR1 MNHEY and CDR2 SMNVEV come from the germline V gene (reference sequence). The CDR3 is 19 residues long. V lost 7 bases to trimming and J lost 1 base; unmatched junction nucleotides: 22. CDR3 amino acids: CASTSSRTGVQGASYEQYF. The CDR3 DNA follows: TGTGCCAGCACCTCTTCGCGAACAGGGGTTCAAGGGGCATCCTACGAGCAGTACTTC.

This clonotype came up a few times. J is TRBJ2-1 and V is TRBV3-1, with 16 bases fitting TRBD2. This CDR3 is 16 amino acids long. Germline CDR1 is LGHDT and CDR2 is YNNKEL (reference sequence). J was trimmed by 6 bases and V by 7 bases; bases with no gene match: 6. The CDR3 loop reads CASTEGLAGGPNEQFF. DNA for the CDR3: TGTGCCAGCACCGAGGGACTAGCGGGGGGGCCCAATGAGCAGTTCTTC.

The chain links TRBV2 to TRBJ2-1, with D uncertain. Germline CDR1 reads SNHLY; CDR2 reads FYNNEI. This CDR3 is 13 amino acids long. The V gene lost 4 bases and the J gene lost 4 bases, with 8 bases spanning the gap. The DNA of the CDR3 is TGTGCCAGCAGTGCGGTCAGGTACAATGAGCAGTTCTTC. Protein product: CASSAVRYNEQFF.

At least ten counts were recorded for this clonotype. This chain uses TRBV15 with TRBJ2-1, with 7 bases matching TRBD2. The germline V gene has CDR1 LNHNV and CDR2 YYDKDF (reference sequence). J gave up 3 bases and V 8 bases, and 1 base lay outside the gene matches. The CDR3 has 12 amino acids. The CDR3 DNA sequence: TGTGCCACCGGCGGGGGCTACAATGAGCAGTTCTTC. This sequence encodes CATGGGYNEQFF.

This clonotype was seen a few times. The CDR3 DNA reads TGTGCCAGCAGATCCGGGACAGGCTCCTACAATGAGCAGTTCTTC. Protein sequence: CASRSGTGSYNEQFF. The chain employs TRBV6-2 or TRBV6-3 and TRBJ2-1; 8 nucleotides match TRBD1. J lost 0 bases, V lost 6 bases, and 4 bases had no gene match. From germline, CDR1 is MNHEY and CDR2 SVGEGT. There are 15 residues in the CDR3.

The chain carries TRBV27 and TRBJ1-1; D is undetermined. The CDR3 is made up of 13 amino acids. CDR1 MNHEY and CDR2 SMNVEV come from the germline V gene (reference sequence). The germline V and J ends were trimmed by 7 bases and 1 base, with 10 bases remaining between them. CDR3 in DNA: TGTGCCAGCATGAAGGGCTGGAACACTGAAGCTTTCTTT. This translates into CASMKGWNTEAFF.

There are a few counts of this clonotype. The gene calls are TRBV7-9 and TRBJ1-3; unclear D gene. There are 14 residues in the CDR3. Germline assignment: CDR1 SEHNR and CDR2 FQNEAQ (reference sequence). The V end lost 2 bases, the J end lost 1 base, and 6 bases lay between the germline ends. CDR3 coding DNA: TGTGCCAGCAGCTTAAGAGAATCTGGAAACACCATATATTTT. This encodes CASSLRESGNTIYF.

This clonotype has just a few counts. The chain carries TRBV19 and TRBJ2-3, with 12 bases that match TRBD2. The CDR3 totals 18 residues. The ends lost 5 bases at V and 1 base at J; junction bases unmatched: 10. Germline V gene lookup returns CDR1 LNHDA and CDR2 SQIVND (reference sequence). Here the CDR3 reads CASSSTSGGAIGTDTQYF. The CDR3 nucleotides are TGTGCCAGTAGTTCGACTAGCGGGGGAGCCATAGGCACAGATACGCAGTATTTT. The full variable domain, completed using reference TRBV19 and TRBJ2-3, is DGGITQSPKYLFRKEGQNVTLSCEQNLNHDAMYWYRQDPGQGLRLIYYSQIVNDFQKGDIAEGYSVSREKKESFPLTVTSAQKNPTAFYLCASSSTSGGAIGTDTQYFGPGTRLTVL.

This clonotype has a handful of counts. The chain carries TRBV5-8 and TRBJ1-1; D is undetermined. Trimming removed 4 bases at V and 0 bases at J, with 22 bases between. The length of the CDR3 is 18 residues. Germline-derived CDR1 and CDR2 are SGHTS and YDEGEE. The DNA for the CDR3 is TGTGCCAGCAGCCCGCCCTTGTTCCGACTGTCCATGAACACTGAAGCTTTCTTT. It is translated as CASSPPLFRLSMNTEAFF.

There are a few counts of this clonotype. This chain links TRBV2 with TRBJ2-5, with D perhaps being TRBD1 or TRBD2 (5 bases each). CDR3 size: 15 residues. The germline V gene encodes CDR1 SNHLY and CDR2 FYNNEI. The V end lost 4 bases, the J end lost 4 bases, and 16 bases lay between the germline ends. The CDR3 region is CASSAGTTQGETQYF. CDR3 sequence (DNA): TGTGCCAGCAGTGCAGGGACGACCCAAGGAGAGACCCAGTACTTC.

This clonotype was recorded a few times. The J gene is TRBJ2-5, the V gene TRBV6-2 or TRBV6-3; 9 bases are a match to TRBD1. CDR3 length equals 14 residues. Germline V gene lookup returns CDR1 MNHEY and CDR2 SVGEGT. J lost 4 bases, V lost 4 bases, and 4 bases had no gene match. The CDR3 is CASSLPDRGETQYF. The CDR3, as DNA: TGTGCCAGCAGTTTACCGGACAGGGGAGAGACCCAGTACTTC.

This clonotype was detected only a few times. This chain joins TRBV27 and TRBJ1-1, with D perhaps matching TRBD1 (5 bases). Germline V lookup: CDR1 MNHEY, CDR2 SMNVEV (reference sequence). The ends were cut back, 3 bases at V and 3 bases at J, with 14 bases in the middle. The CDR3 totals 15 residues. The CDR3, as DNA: TGTGCCAGCAGTTTCTCGGACCTGACAGACACTGAAGCTTTCTTT. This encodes CASSFSDLTDTEAFF.

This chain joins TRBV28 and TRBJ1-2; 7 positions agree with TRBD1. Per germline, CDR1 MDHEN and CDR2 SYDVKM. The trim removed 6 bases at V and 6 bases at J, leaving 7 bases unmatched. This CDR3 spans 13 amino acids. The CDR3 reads CASRNDRENGYTF. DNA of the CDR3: TGTGCCAGCAGGAACGACAGGGAAAATGGCTACACCTTC.

The CDR3: CASSYSYNRRAQYF. In nucleotides, the CDR3 is TGTGCCAGCAGTTACTCTTACAACCGCCGGGCCCAGTACTTC. The rearrangement uses TRBV6-5 and TRBJ2-5; the D is unclear. Trimming took 0 bases from V and 9 from J, leaving 14 bases between them. Per germline, CDR1 MNHEY and CDR2 SVGAGI. The CDR3 is made up of 14 amino acids.

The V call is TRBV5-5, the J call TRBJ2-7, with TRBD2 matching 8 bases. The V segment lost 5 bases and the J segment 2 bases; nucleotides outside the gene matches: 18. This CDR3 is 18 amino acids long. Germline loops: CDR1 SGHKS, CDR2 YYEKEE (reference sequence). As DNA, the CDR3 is TGTGCCAGCAGTTTTCCGGCGGCGGGGGGTAGAGACCCCTACGAGCAGTACTTC. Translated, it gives CASSFPAAGGRDPYEQYF.

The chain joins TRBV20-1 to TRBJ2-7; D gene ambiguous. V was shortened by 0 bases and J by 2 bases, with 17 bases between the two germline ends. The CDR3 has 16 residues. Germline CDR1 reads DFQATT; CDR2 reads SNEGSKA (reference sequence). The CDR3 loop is CSARDLSSSEPYEQYF. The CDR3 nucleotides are TGCAGTGCTAGAGATCTGTCCAGCTCGGAACCCTACGAGCAGTACTTC.

The CDR3 DNA reads TGCAGTGCTAGAGATCCCGGACCGATTAACACTGAAGCTTTCTTT. Protein sequence: CSARDPGPINTEAFF. The J gene is TRBJ1-1, the V gene TRBV20-1, with D unresolved. CDR1 is DFQATT and CDR2 is SNEGSKA in the germline V gene (reference sequence). The CDR3 consists of 15 residues. The V and J ends lost 0 bases and 2 bases respectively, with 13 bases between them.

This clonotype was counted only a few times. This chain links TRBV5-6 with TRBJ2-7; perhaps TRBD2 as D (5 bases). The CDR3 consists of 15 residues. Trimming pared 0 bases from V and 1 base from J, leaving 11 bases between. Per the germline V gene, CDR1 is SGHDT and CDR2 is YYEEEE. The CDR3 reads CASSLDVRDSYEQYV. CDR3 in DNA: TGTGCCAGCAGCTTGGATGTACGGGATTCCTACGAGCAGTACGTC.

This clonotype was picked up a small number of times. CDR3: CAIRSPSEAFF. The CDR3 DNA is TGTGCCATCAGATCCCCCAGTGAAGCTTTCTTT. This sequence joins TRBV10-3 and TRBJ1-1; D gene ambiguous. The V end lost 6 bases, the J end lost 7 bases, and 9 bases lay between the germline ends. The CDR3 extends over 11 amino acids. The germline CDR1 and CDR2 sequences are ENHRY and SYGVKD.

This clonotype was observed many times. CDR3 in DNA: TGTGCCAGCAGCTTATCAGGAAACAATCAGCCCCAGCATTTT. Its translation is CASSLSGNNQPQHF. The V gene is TRBV7-6, the J gene TRBJ1-5; no reliable D call. Trimming stripped 2 bases from V and 3 bases from J, with 8 bases between. This CDR3 comprises 14 residues. Germline lookup yields CDR1 SGHVS and CDR2 FNYEAQ.

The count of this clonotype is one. This chain's CDR3 is CASGPQGSQPQHF. Here the CDR3 DNA reads TGTGCTAGTGGGCCACAGGGAAGTCAGCCCCAGCATTTT. The rearrangement links TRBV12-5 to TRBJ1-5; TRBD1 is a possible D gene (6 bases). The germline V gene has CDR1 LGHNT and CDR2 FRNRAP. CDR3 length: 13 residues. Trimming pared 6 bases from V and 6 bases from J, leaving 12 bases between.

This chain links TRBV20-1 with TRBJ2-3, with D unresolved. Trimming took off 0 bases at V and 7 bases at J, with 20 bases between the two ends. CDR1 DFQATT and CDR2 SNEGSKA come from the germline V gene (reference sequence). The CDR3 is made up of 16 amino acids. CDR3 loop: CSARDPGSPLTHTQYF. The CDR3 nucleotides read TGCAGTGCTAGAGACCCCGGATCGCCCCTCACCCATACGCAGTATTTT.